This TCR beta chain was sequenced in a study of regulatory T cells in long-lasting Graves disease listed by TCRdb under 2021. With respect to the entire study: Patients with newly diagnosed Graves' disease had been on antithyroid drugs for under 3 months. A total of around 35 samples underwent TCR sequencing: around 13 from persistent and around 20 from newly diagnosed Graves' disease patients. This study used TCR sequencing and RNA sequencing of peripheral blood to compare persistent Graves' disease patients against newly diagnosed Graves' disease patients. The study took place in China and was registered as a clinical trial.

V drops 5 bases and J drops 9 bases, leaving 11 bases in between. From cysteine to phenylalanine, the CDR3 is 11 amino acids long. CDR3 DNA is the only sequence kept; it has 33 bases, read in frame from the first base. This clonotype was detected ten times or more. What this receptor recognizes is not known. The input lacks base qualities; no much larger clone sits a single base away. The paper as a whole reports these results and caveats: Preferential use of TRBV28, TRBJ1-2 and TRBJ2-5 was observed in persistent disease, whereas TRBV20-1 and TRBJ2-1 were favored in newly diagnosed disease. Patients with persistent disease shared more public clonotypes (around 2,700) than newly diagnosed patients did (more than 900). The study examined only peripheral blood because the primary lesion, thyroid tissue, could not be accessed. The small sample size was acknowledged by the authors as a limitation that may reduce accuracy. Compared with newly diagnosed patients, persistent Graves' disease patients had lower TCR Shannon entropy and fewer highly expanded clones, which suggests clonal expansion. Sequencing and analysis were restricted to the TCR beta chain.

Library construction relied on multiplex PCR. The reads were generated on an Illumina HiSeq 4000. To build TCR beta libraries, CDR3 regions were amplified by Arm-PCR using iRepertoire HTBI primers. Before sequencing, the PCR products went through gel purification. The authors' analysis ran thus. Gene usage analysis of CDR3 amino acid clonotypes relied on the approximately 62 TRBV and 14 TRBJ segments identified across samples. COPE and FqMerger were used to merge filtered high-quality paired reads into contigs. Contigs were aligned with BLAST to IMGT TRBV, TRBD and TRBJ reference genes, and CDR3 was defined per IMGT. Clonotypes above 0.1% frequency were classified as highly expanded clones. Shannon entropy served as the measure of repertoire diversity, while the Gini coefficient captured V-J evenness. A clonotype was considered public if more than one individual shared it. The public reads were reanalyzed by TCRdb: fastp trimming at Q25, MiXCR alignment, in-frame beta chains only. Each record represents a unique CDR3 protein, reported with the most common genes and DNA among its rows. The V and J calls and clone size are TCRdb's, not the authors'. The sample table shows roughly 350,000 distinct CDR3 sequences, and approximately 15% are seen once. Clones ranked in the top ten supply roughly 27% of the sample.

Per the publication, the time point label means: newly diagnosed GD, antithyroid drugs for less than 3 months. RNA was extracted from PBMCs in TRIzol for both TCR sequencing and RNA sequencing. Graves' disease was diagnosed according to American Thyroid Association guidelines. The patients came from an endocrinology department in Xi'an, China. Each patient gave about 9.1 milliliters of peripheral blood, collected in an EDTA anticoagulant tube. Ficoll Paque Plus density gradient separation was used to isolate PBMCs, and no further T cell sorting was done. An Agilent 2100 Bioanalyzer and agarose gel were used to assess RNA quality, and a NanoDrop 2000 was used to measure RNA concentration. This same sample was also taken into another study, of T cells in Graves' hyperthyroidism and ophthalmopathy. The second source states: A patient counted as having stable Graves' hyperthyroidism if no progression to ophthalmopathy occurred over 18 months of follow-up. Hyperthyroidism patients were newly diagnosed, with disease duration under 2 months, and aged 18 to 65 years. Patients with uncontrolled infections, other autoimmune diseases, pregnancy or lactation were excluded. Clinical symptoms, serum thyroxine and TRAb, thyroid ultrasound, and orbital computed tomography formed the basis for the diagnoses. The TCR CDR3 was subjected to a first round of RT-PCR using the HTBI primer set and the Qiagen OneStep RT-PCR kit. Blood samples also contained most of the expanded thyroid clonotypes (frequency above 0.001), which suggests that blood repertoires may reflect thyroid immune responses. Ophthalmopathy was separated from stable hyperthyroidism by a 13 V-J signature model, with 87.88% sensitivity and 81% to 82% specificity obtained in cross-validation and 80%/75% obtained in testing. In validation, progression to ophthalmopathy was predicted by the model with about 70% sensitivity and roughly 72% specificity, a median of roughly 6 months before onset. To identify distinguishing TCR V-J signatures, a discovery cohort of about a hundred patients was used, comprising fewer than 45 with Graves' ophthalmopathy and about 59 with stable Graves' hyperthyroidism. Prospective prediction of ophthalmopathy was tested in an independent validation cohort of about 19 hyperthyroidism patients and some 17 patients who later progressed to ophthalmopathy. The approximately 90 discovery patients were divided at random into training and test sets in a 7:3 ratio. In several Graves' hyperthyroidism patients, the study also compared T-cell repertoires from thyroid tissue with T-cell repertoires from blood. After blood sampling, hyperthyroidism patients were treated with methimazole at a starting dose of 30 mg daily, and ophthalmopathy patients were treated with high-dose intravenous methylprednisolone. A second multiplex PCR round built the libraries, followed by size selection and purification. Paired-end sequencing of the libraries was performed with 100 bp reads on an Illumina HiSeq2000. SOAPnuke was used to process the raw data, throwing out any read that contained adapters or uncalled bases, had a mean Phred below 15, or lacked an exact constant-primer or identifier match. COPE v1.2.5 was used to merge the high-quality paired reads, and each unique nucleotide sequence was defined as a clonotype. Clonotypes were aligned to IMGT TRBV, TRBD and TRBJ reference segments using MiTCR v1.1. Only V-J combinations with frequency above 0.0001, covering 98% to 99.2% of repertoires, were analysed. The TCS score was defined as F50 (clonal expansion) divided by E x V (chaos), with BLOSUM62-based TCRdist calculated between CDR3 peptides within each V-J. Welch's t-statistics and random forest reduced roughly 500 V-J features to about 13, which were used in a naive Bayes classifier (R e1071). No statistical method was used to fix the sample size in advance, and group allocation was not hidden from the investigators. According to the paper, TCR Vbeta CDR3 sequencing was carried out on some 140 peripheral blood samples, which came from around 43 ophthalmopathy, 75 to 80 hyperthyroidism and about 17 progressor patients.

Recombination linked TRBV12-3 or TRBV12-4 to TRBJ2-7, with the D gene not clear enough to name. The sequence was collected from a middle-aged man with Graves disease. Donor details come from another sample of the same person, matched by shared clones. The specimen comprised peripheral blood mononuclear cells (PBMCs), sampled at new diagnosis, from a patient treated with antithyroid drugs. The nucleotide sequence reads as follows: TGTGCCAGCAGTGCCCGGTGGGGGCAGTACTTC. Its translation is CASSARWGQYF.